This T cell receptor (beta chain) was profiled in a study of T cell responses to AZD1222 COVID-19 vaccine. Study in general: Recipients boosted at about 4 weeks or about 12 weeks are pooled.

Germline V gives CDR1 MGHDK, CDR2 SYGVNS. The length of the CDR3 is 14 residues. V lost 1 base, J lost 5 bases, and 8 bases lay in between. Broader study findings: Most donors were white British, females outnumbered males, and clonal diversity was possibly underestimated. Baseline seropositives among AZD1222 recipients totaled only five to seven. Spike-specific TCR depth and breadth grew after two AZD1222 doses.

This clone was seen once. Its antigen is undetermined. Using immunoSEQ multiplex PCR, the repertoire was profiled, and TCRdb retains in-frame clones only, with some absent. This table holds 150,000 or so clones, 85% to 95% found once. The sequences come from peripheral blood, collected on day 0 of AZD1222 vaccination. This chain joins TRBV25-1 and TRBJ1-4; D remains unclear. The sequence was obtained from an adult in good health. The CDR3: CASSEWTGNEKLFF. CDR3 in DNA: TGTGCCAGCAGTGAATGGACCGGAAATGAAAAACTGTTTTTT.